This TCR beta chain was captured in a study of blood T cell repertoires in COVID-19 (TCRdb year 2020). For the wider study: Samples from collaborators originated in the United States, Italy and Spain and spanned both the acute and convalescent phases of COVID-19. The material from the prospective study consisted of cDNA or gDNA derived from T cells, B-cell-depleted T cells, or PBMCs. Deeply sampled blood TCRbeta repertoires from subjects exposed to, actively infected with, or recovered from COVID-19 were included in the dataset. The repertoires were made available in a free public database intended to serve as a resource for research on the immune response to SARS-CoV-2. The samples were drawn from the first 160 participants of the ongoing ImmuneRACE study and from 950 to 1,500 subjects provided by 6 global collaborators. The sample metadata nearly always contained a de-identified subject ID, COVID-19 status, age in years and sex. Where available, HLA class I and class II types were taken from metadata supplied by the sample provider and were not determined by assay-based typing.

V has 5 bases trimmed and J has 8 bases trimmed; junction bases matching no gene number 7. Including the terminal cysteine and phenylalanine, the CDR3 comprises 15 residues. The read is trimmed to its CDR3 DNA, 45 bases read in frame from base 1. Based on the germline V gene, the CDR1 and CDR2 sequences are SGHNT and YENEEA. Comments on this clone: Its cognate antigen has yet to be identified. No base quality values were provided; no much bigger clone lies one nucleotide off.

TCRbeta CDR3 regions were amplified from genomic DNA by means of the immunoSEQ Assay, a bias-controlled multiplex PCR. The study's processing was this. Within the assay, amplification of reference gene primers was used to estimate how many nucleated cells each sample contained. Sequence reads were collapsed and filtered to measure the absolute abundance of every unique TCRbeta CDR3 rearrangement. For each sample, productive Simpson clonality was calculated as the square root of Simpson's diversity index across productive rearrangements. The immuneACCESS repertoire file appears here via TCRdb, limited to in-frame rearrangements. These files lack a portion of the clones; in checked studies, under half of the deficit traces to unresolved V genes, and the cause of the others is not known. That table gives V, J and clone size, and the DNA gave D and trimming. Present in this sample are a few hundred thousand clones, over 75% of which were seen just once. More than 8.5% of the sample comes from the top ten.

Points the paper makes about the study in general: How much clinical and demographic metadata was included differed by source and by participant, and the metadata was provided uncurated.

One collaborating source in Seattle enrolled patients during active infection and followed them longitudinally through the course of disease. Collaborating institutions collected whole blood in K2EDTA tubes following their own protocols. For TCRbeta analysis, collaborator samples were shipped as frozen whole blood, as isolated PBMCs, or as DNA extracted from either sample type. The sequence was obtained from a woman in her seventies with COVID-19, enrolled during active disease. Sequences were obtained from peripheral blood. The chain employs TRBV11-3 and TRBJ2-1, with 12 bases aligning to TRBD2. The DNA sequence is TGTGCCAGCAGCCCGAGACTAGCGGGAGAGGATGAGCAGTTCTTC. This codes for CASSPRLAGEDEQFF. With the portions outside the CDR3 filled from the reference TRBV11-3 and TRBJ2-1 genes, the complete variable region becomes EAGVVQSPRYKIIEKKQPVAFWCNPISGHNTLYWYLQNLGQGPELLIRYENEEAVDDSQLPKDRFSAERLKGVDSTLKIQPAELGDSAVYLCASSPRLAGEDEQFFGPGTRLTVL.